The TCR beta chain described here comes from a study of shared clonotypes between healthy human individuals. The method was immunoSEQ multiplex PCR; TCRdb's version includes in-frame clones alone and lacks a portion of them. Of some 1 million clones in the sample, around 76% were seen once. The CDR3 totals 14 residues. Germline lookup yields CDR1 SGHRS and CDR2 YFSETQ. V was shortened by 1 base and J by 4 bases, with 11 bases between the two germline ends. The sequencing sample was made of memory CD4+ T cells sorted from blood. Subset in this sample: CD45RA-negative fraction. The rearrangement uses TRBV5-1 and TRBJ1-2; D is perhaps TRBD1 (5 bases). The sequence was obtained from a man aged 18 to 30 in good health. CDR3 amino acids: CASSLMGEAYGYTF. CDR3 sequence (DNA): TGCGCCAGCAGCTTGATGGGGGAAGCCTATGGCTACACCTTC.